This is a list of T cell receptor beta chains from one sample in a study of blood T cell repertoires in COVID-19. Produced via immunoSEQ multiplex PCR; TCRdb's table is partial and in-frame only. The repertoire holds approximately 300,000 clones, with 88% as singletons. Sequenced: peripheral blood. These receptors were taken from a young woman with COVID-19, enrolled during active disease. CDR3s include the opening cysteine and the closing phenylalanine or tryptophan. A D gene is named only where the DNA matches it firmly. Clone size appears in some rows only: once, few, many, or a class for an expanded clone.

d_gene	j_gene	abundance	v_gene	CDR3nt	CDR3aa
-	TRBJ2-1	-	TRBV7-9	TGTGCCAGCCTAGGGGAAAGCTCCTACAATGAGCAGTTCTTC	CASLGESSYNEQFF
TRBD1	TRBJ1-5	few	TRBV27	TGTGCCAGCAGTTTATCGTGGGGACAGGGGGCCGGTCAGCCCCAGCATTTT	CASSLSWGQGAGQPQHF
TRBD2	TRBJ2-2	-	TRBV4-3	TGCGCCAGCAGCCAAGATCTCCTAGCGGGAACGAACACCGGGGAGCTGTTTTTT	CASSQDLLAGTNTGELFF
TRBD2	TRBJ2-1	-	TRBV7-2	TGTGCCAGCAGGTGGTTAGCGGGGGACACCTACAATGAGCAGTTCTTC	CASRWLAGDTYNEQFF
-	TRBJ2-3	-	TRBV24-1	TGTGCCACCAGTGAGGCCAGGCCCCCCGATACGCAGTATTTT	CATSEARPPDTQYF
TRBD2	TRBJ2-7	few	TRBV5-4	TGTGCCAGCAGAACCCTAGCGGGTGCTTCCTACGAGCAGTACTTC	CASRTLAGASYEQYF
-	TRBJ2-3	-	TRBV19	TGTGCCAGCGCGCCCCAGAGGGCCGCAGATACGCAGTATTTT	CASAPQRAADTQYF
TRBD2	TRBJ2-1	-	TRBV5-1	TGCGCCAGCAGCTCGGGTTCCACTAGCGGGAGGGCCGGTGAGCAGTTCTTC	CASSSGSTSGRAGEQFF
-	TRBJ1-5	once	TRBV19	TGTGCCAGTAGTACGACGCGGGGGTATCAGCCCCAGCATTTT	CASSTTRGYQPQHF
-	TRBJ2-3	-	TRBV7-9	TGTGCCAGCAGCTTAGTAGGGGTCCTAAGCACAGATACGCAGTATTTT	CASSLVGVLSTDTQYF
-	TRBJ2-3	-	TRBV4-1	TGCGCCAGCAGCCAAGAACATTCCAGGGATACGCAGTATTTT	CASSQEHSRDTQYF
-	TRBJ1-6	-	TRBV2	TGTGCCAGCAGTAGACAGGTCCCCCTTAGCGGGAGTAATTCACCCCTCCACTTT	CASSRQVPLSGSNSPLHF
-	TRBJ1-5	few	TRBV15	TGTGCCACCAGCAGAGGGAGGGATAGCAATCAGCCCCAGCATTTT	CATSRGRDSNQPQHF
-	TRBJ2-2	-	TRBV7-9	TGTGCCAGCAGCGCGGGGGCCGGGACCGGGGAGCTGTTTTTT	CASSAGAGTGELFF
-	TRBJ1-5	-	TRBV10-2	TGCGCCAGCTGGGGTGGGGCAGGCCCTAGCAATCAGCCCCAGCATTTT	CASWGGAGPSNQPQHF
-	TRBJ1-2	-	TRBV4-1	TGCGCCAGCAGCCAAGGGGGGGGACTAGCTAACTATGGCTACACCTTC	CASSQGGGLANYGYTF
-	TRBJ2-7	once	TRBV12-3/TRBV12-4	TGTGCCAGCAGCCTTACTAGCATCTACGAGCAGTACTTC	CASSLTSIYEQYF
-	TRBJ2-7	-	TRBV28	TGTGCCAGCAGCCCCCCAGACAAATACGAGCAGTACTTC	CASSPPDKYEQYF